This entry lists 32 T cell receptor beta chains sequenced from one sample in a study of blood T cell repertoires in COVID-19. This table comes from immunoSEQ multiplex PCR, and its TCRdb copy is limited to in-frame clones, with some not included. This table has about 240,000 clones, around four fifths appearing once. Specimen: PBMCs or T cells enriched from blood (not recorded which). The receptors shown here come from a woman in her forties who had been exposed to COVID-19.

The chain recombines TRBV7-2 with TRBJ1-5; tentative D call: TRBD1 (5 bases). The CDR3 sequence is 15 residues long. V was cut by 2 bases and J by 6 bases, with 14 bases left in between. The germline CDR1 and CDR2 sequences are SGHTA and FQGNSA. The CDR3 is CASSLMDTMGQPQHF. CDR3 nucleotide sequence: TGTGCCAGCAGCTTAATGGACACCATGGGTCAGCCCCAGCATTTT.

The rearrangement joins TRBV7-8 to TRBJ1-6; TRBD1 aligns across 9 bases. The germline V gene encodes CDR1 SGHVS and CDR2 FQNEAQ. With 5 bases clipped from V and 5 bases from J, the junction kept 1 base outside the gene matches. The CDR3 length is 14 residues. This CDR3 reads CASSRTGDNSPLHF. The DNA of the CDR3 is TGTGCCAGCAGCCGGACAGGGGATAATTCACCCCTCCACTTT.

The rearrangement joins TRBV4-2 to TRBJ1-6, with D uncertain. From germline, CDR1 is LGHNA and CDR2 YNFKEQ. Trimming took 0 bases from V and 7 from J, leaving 7 bases between them. The CDR3 is 14 amino acids. The CDR3 region is CASSQEDTNSPLHF. As DNA, the CDR3 is TGTGCCAGCAGCCAAGAAGACACGAATTCACCCCTCCACTTT.

In its sample, this clone was seen once. The chain carries TRBV19 and TRBJ1-4, with D maybe TRBD1 (5 bases). The CDR3 spans 14 residues. Germline V lookup: CDR1 LNHDA, CDR2 SQIVND (reference sequence). V was cut by 6 bases and J by 4 bases, with 12 bases left in between. The CDR3 sequence: CASRRGDVNEKLFF. CDR3 DNA sequence: TGTGCCAGTAGGCGGGGGGATGTTAATGAAAAACTGTTTTTT.

The chain combines TRBV5-1 with TRBJ1-3, with TRBD1 identical over 7 bases. CDR1 and CDR2 (germline): SGHRS, YFSETQ. CDR3 length: 16 amino acids. J gave up 0 bases and V 4 bases, and 7 bases lay outside the gene matches. CDR3 nucleotide sequence: TGCGCCAGCAGCCCGAGACAGGGATCCTCTGGAAACACCATATATTTT. It yields the protein CASSPRQGSSGNTIYF.

This chain uses TRBV3-1 (or the pseudogene TRBV3-2) with TRBJ1-6; maybe TRBD1 (6 bases). The CDR3 is 17 residues long. Germline CDR1 and CDR2: LGHDT and YNNKEL (reference sequence). V shed 1 base and J shed 7 bases, with 17 bases lying between them. For the CDR3, the DNA is TGTGCCAGCAGCCAAGGTTCGGGACACAGTAGGAATTCACCCCTCCACTTT. It is translated as CASSQGSGHSRNSPLHF.

This clone was found once. The rearrangement links TRBV10-3 to TRBJ1-1; 10 positions agree with TRBD1. V was pared by 4 bases and J by 11 bases, with 7 bases of the junction left unmatched. The CDR3 consists of 13 residues. CDR1 is ENHRY, CDR2 SYGVKD, per germline. CDR3 sequence reads: CAISGGQGPLAFF. The CDR3 coding sequence is TGTGCCATCAGTGGGGGACAGGGGCCGCTCGCTTTCTTT.

This chain uses TRBV7-2 with TRBJ2-7; possibly TRBD1 for D (6 bases). This CDR3 is 15 amino acids long. In germline, CDR1 is SGHTA, CDR2 FQGNSA. With 4 bases removed from V and 4 bases from J, the gap between germline ends came to 17 bases. The CDR3 DNA is TGTGCCAGCAGCTCCCCGGTGGGGGCCAGGTACGAGCAGTACTTC. It translates to CASSSPVGARYEQYF.

This chain links TRBV19 with TRBJ2-5, with 11 bases lining up with TRBD1. This CDR3 has 13 residues. Germline V gene data show CDR1 as LNHDA and CDR2 as SQIVND (reference sequence). Unmatched junction bases numbered 0, after V lost 4 bases and J lost 5 bases. In nucleotides, the CDR3 is TGTGCCAGTAGTAGGGACAGGGGGGAGACCCAGTACTTC. This translates into CASSRDRGETQYF.

The chain has TRBV12-3 or TRBV12-4 and TRBJ2-3; D perhaps matches TRBD1 (5 bases). Between the trimmed V and J ends, which lost 3 bases and 3 bases, there was a span of 7 bases. CDR3 length: 13 residues. CDR3 protein: CASSFPGTDTQYF. The CDR3 DNA sequence: TGTGCCAGCAGTTTTCCAGGGACAGATACGCAGTATTTT.

The V call is TRBV5-5, the J call TRBJ1-5; TRBD1 matches 9 bases. The CDR3 contains 15 residues. J gave up 4 bases and V 4 bases, and 6 bases lay outside the gene matches. Germline CDR1 and CDR2: SGHKS and YYEKEE (reference sequence). The CDR3 DNA reads as TGTGCCAGCAGCCTAATCGGACAGGGGAATCAGCCCCAGCATTTT. This translates into CASSLIGQGNQPQHF.

V and J are TRBV18 and TRBJ2-1; 7 bases align to TRBD1. V lost 2 bases, J lost 4 bases, and 5 bases stayed unmatched. Looked up from germline, CDR1 is KGHSH and CDR2 is LQKENI. The CDR3 is 15 amino acids. The CDR3 coding sequence is TGTGCCAGCTCACCAGGGACAGCTGGATACAATGAGCAGTTCTTC. It specifies CASSPGTAGYNEQFF.

The V and J genes are TRBV19 and TRBJ1-1, with D perhaps TRBD1 (5 bases). CDR3 length: 12 residues. CDR1 and CDR2 from the germline V gene are LNHDA and SQIVND (reference sequence). V was clipped by 6 bases and J by 9 bases, with 14 bases between them. The chain's CDR3 is CASRTGGEQAFF. The DNA for the CDR3 is TGTGCCAGTAGGACGGGAGGGGAACAAGCTTTCTTT.

V is TRBV3-1 (or the pseudogene TRBV3-2) and J is TRBJ1-6; D is unresolved. CDR3 length: 12 amino acids. The V end was cut by 2 bases, the J end by 11 bases, with 7 bases between. In germline, CDR1 is LGHDT, CDR2 YNNKEL (reference sequence). CDR3 DNA: TGTGCCAGCAGCCAATTAATCCCACCCCTCCACTTT. Residues: CASSQLIPPLHF.

The chain combines TRBV7-2 with TRBJ1-2; 9 bases match TRBD1. Per germline, CDR1 SGHTA and CDR2 FQGNSA. This CDR3 has 15 amino acids. V lost 5 bases, J lost 4 bases, and 8 bases stayed unmatched. The CDR3 loop reads CASSPRTGDAYGYTF. The DNA for the CDR3 is TGTGCCAGCAGCCCCCGGACAGGGGACGCCTATGGCTACACCTTC.

This chain links TRBV9 with TRBJ2-7; D unresolved. V lost 4 bases to trimming and J lost 6 bases, with 11 bases between them. The CDR3 is made up of 12 amino acids. Germline assignment: CDR1 SGDLS and CDR2 YYNGEE. The CDR3 coding sequence is TGTGCCAGCAGCTCAGGTGCTGGCGAGCAGTACTTC. It translates to CASSSGAGEQYF.

The chain joins TRBV4-3 to TRBJ1-6, with a possible D match to TRBD1 (5 bases). Per germline, CDR1 LGHNA and CDR2 YSLEER. CDR3 length equals 15 residues. Deletions cut 1 base from V and 6 bases from J, with 10 bases between. CDR3 sequence: CASSQGTGTNSPLHF. The CDR3 coding sequence is TGCGCCAGCAGCCAAGGAACAGGAACTAATTCACCCCTCCACTTT.

This chain uses TRBV27 with TRBJ2-3; TRBD1 might be the D (5 bases). The CDR3 totals 17 residues. Germline V gene data show CDR1 as MNHEY and CDR2 as SMNVEV (reference sequence). The ends were cut back, 3 bases at V and 2 bases at J, with 18 bases in the middle. The CDR3 sequence: CASSLGKSGLTTDTQYF. DNA of the CDR3: TGTGCCAGCAGTTTGGGAAAATCAGGGTTAACCACAGATACGCAGTATTTT.

This chain joins TRBV5-5 and TRBJ1-1; D ambiguous. Trimming removed 7 bases at V and 1 base at J, with 11 bases between. The CDR3 length is 13 residues. Looked up from germline, CDR1 is SGHKS and CDR2 is YYEKEE (reference sequence). DNA for the CDR3: TGTGCCAGCTTAATTTTCCCGAACACTGAAGCTTTCTTT. It codes for CASLIFPNTEAFF.

The chain joins TRBV5-1 to TRBJ2-2; 9 bases agree with TRBD2. CDR3 length: 16 residues. Trimming cost V 4 bases and J 2 bases; bases outside gene matches: 6. Germline V gene lookup returns CDR1 SGHRS and CDR2 YFSETQ. The CDR3 DNA follows: TGCGCCAGCAGCCAGCTAGCGGGGCGAAACACCGGGGAGCTGTTTTTT. It codes for CASSQLAGRNTGELFF.

The chain's CDR3 is CASSLRDRVVNEQFF. CDR3 DNA sequence: TGTGCCAGCAGCCTCCGGGACAGGGTTGTTAATGAGCAGTTCTTC. The chain couples TRBV11-1 to TRBJ2-1; TRBD1 matches 9 bases. The V gene end was trimmed by 5 bases and the J gene end by 7 bases; junction bases not matched to a gene: 9. Germline V gene sequence: CDR1 SGHAT, CDR2 FQDESV (reference sequence). The CDR3 is 15 amino acids.

The gene calls are TRBV7-9 and TRBJ1-2; 9 nucleotides agree with TRBD1. Germline CDR1 SEHNR, CDR2 FQNEAQ (reference sequence). This CDR3 is 15 amino acids long. Trimming took 6 bases from V and 1 from J; bases not matched to a gene: 6. This chain's CDR3 is CASSSWTGDNYGYTF. The CDR3 nucleotides are TGTGCCAGCAGTTCTTGGACAGGGGATAACTATGGCTACACCTTC.

V gene TRBV7-2 combines with J gene TRBJ1-3; perhaps TRBD1 as D (5 bases). The CDR3 consists of 16 residues. V dropped 5 bases and J dropped 0 bases, with 14 bases sitting between them. Germline assignment: CDR1 SGHTA and CDR2 FQGNSA. In DNA form, the CDR3 reads TGTGCCAGCAGCCAAAGGGACTGGGGCTCTGGAAACACCATATATTTT. Protein: CASSQRDWGSGNTIYF.

This clone was seen many times. The chain links TRBV29-1 to TRBJ1-5; D may be TRBD1 (6 bases). The CDR3 loop spans 12 amino acids. Trimming stripped 6 bases from V and 9 bases from J, with 15 bases between. Germline V CDR1 and CDR2: SQVTM, ANQGSEA. The CDR3 spells CSVGTPPGPQHF. The DNA of the CDR3 is TGCAGCGTGGGGACACCCCCAGGGCCCCAGCATTTT.

The chain couples TRBV9 to TRBJ2-2, with TRBD1 matching over 9 bases. Trimming cost V 0 bases and J 7 bases; bases outside gene matches: 7. Germline V lookup: CDR1 SGDLS, CDR2 YYNGEE. There are 16 residues in the CDR3. CDR3 loop: CASSVGGQGSGGELFF. The CDR3 DNA follows: TGTGCCAGCAGCGTAGGGGGACAGGGAAGTGGCGGGGAGCTGTTTTTT.

The rearrangement uses TRBV14 and TRBJ2-2; 7 positions agree with TRBD1. The CDR3 has 16 residues. The germline gives CDR1 SGHDN, CDR2 FVKESK. With V trimmed by 4 bases and J by 0 bases, 5 bases remained unmatched. The CDR3 DNA follows: TGTGCCAGCAGCCTCTACAGGGGATCGAACACCGGGGAGCTGTTTTTT. Encoded protein: CASSLYRGSNTGELFF.

A single count supports this clone. The chain carries TRBV4-3 and TRBJ2-3; 13 nucleotides match TRBD2. This CDR3 spans 17 amino acids. Losses at the gene ends were 4 bases for V and 2 bases for J; bases not matched to a gene: 6. CDR1 LGHNA and CDR2 YSLEER come from the germline V gene. The CDR3 loop reads CASSPGLAGTSTDTQYF. CDR3 in DNA: TGCGCCAGCAGCCCGGGACTAGCGGGGACTTCCACAGATACGCAGTATTTT.

This clone was seen just once. The chain couples TRBV2 to TRBJ1-1, with D tentatively TRBD1 (5 bases). The CDR3 runs to 14 residues. Trimming took 4 bases from V and 2 from J, leaving 11 bases between them. CDR1 and CDR2 (germline): SNHLY, FYNNEI. The CDR3 protein is CASSGGQGNTEAFF. The CDR3 DNA is TGTGCCAGCAGTGGAGGCCAGGGAAACACTGAAGCTTTCTTT.

The chain uses TRBV7-2 and TRBJ2-5, with 13 nucleotides matching TRBD2. Germline trimming cut 4 bases from V and 10 bases from J; bases unmatched to any gene: 6. This CDR3 is built from 14 residues. Per the germline V gene, CDR1 is SGHTA and CDR2 is FQGNSA. The CDR3 loop reads CASSSTSGGANQYF. CDR3 bases: TGTGCCAGCAGCTCCACTAGCGGGGGGGCTAACCAGTACTTC.

This chain joins TRBV5-4 and TRBJ2-7, with D tentatively TRBD1 (6 bases). Trimming stripped 0 bases from V and 5 bases from J, with 12 bases between. The CDR3 sequence is 14 residues long. The germline V gene has CDR1 SGHNT and CDR2 YYREEE (reference sequence). CDR3 protein: CASSLVGAVNEQYF. For the CDR3, the DNA is TGTGCCAGCAGCTTGGTGGGGGCTGTAAACGAGCAGTACTTC.

The chain recombines TRBV12-5 with TRBJ2-5; 13 nucleotides match TRBD2. Germline lookup yields CDR1 LGHNT and CDR2 FRNRAP. This CDR3 spans 18 amino acids. V shed 6 bases, J shed 4 bases, and the junction held 14 bases outside the gene matches. The CDR3 DNA follows: TGTGCTAGTGGGGTTACTTGGACTAGCGGGGGAGGAGGAGAGACCCAGTACTTC. As protein: CASGVTWTSGGGGETQYF.

The V call is TRBV4-2, the J call TRBJ1-6; perhaps TRBD1 as D (5 bases). Trimming took off 4 bases at V and 0 bases at J, with 13 bases between the two ends. CDR3 length: 17 residues. The germline gives CDR1 LGHNA, CDR2 YNFKEQ. The CDR3 loop is CASSPGEGSSYNSPLHF. The CDR3 nucleotides are TGTGCCAGCAGCCCCGGGGAGGGGAGCTCCTATAATTCACCCCTCCACTTT.